Below, one T cell receptor (beta chain) is given with its context. Its antigen remains undetermined. Per-nucleotide qualities are absent, and no much larger clonotype sits a single base away. These data are taken from a study of blood T cell repertoires in COVID-19 (dated by TCRdb to 2019 to 2021). In the study overall: Samples from collaborators originated in the United States, Italy and Spain and spanned both the acute and convalescent phases of COVID-19. HLA class I and class II types, where available, came from metadata supplied by the sample provider rather than from assay-based typing. A de-identified subject ID, COVID-19 status, age in years and sex were almost always included in the sample metadata. The material from the prospective study consisted of cDNA or gDNA derived from T cells, B-cell-depleted T cells, or PBMCs. The samples were drawn from the first 160 participants of the ongoing ImmuneRACE study and from more than 1,000 subjects provided by 6 global collaborators. The dataset comprised deeply sampled blood TCRbeta repertoires from subjects exposed to, actively infected with, or recovered from COVID-19. The repertoires were made available in a free public database intended to serve as a resource for research on the immune response to SARS-CoV-2. What the study reported, not specific to this receptor: Clinical and demographic metadata were provided uncurated, with the amount varying by source and participant.

V was cut back by 6 bases and J by 6 bases, leaving a gap of 14 bases between them. The CDR3 goes from the cysteine to the phenylalanine over 13 residues. The only DNA kept is the CDR3, 39 bases in frame from the first base. The germline V gene encodes CDR1 MDHEN and CDR2 SYDVKM. Collaborating institutions collected whole blood in K2EDTA tubes following their own protocols. For TCRbeta analysis, collaborators shipped samples in one of three forms: frozen whole blood, isolated PBMCs, or DNA extracted from either of those sample types. TCRbeta CDR3 regions were amplified from genomic DNA by means of the immunoSEQ Assay, a bias-controlled multiplex PCR. Per the authors' processing: Within the assay, amplification of reference gene primers was used to estimate how many nucleated cells each sample contained. To quantify the absolute abundance of each unique TCRbeta CDR3 rearrangement, sequence reads were collapsed and filtered. For each sample, productive Simpson clonality was calculated as the square root of Simpson's diversity index over productive rearrangements. As stored in TCRdb, this immuneACCESS dataset retains in-frame rearrangements with V and J assigned. A fraction of the clones does not appear; measured against another copy, unresolved V genes explain less than half of the discrepancy, and the remainder lacks a known reason. From that table come the V and J calls and clone size; the DNA was used to work out D and trimming. The sample records 55,000 or so clones, around 87% of which are singletons. Roughly 6.7% of the sample is held by the ten biggest clonotypes.

The chain uses TRBV28 and TRBJ1-1; TRBD1 might be the D gene, on 5 matching bases. The specimen was peripheral blood. The origin of this receptor is a man aged 55 to 69 with active or convalescent COVID-19. The nucleotide sequence reads as follows: TGTGCCAGCAGGCCCTCAGGGTGGGCTGAAGCTTTCTTT. It specifies CASRPSGWAEAFF.